The entry below describes one T cell receptor (beta chain). Its antigen is unknown. Individual cDNA molecules carried attached unique molecular identifiers. Using its own MiXCR run on the 5' RACE reads, TCRdb lists one record per CDR3 protein. This table holds some 53,000 distinct CDR3 sequences, approximately 8% found once. This record belongs to a study of early T cells in non-severe SARS-CoV-2 infection. About the research overall: The input, bulk RNA from unsorted whole blood, was sequenced, and chains were unpaired. Findings and caveats of the study: The matching step, a VDJdb search, favored anti-spike CD8 responses and missed private and CD4 specificities.

Germline V CDR1 and CDR2: MNHEY, SMNVEV (reference sequence). The V end was cut by 2 bases, the J end by 6 bases, with 6 bases between. The CDR3 extends over 12 amino acids. The sequenced material came from whole blood. The chain recombines TRBV27 with TRBJ2-3, with D hard to call. This receptor was obtained from an adult who was a healthcare worker with PCR-confirmed SARS-CoV-2 infection or an uninfected control (not recorded which). The CDR3 nucleotides read TGTGCCAGCAGTTTAGGTTGGGATACGCAGTATTTT. This encodes CASSLGWDTQYF.